The 17 T cell receptor beta chains listed next were all sequenced from one sample in a study of T cell responses to AZD1222 COVID-19 vaccine. TCRdb's table, derived via immunoSEQ multiplex PCR, lists solely in-frame clones and lacks some. The table has approximately 140,000 clones, 80% to 90% seen once. Source: peripheral blood, taken on day 0 of AZD1222 vaccination. The receptors shown here come from an adult in good health.

This chain joins TRBV27 and TRBJ1-5; D is undetermined. Trimming removed 6 bases from V and 2 bases from J, with 11 bases in between. Germline loops: CDR1 MNHEY, CDR2 SMNVEV (reference sequence). The CDR3 covers 14 residues. The CDR3 coding sequence is TGTGCCAGCAGGGCACAAGGAGGCAATCAGCCCCAGCATTTT. Its translation: CASRAQGGNQPQHF.

V gene TRBV10-2 combines with J gene TRBJ1-1; D might be TRBD1 (5 bases). Germline V gives CDR1 WSHSY, CDR2 SAAADI. V was shortened by 3 bases and J by 0 bases, with 5 bases between the two germline ends. CDR3 length: 13 amino acids. This CDR3 is CASSDRVNTEAFF. The CDR3, as DNA: TGCGCCAGCAGTGACAGGGTGAACACTGAAGCTTTCTTT.

This clone was seen a few times. The V gene is TRBV21-1, the J gene TRBJ1-4; TRBD1, as called in the table, went unchecked against the DNA. TRBV21-1 is listed as a pseudogene. CDR3 length: 15 residues. The CDR3 DNA reads as TGTGCCAGCAGCAACCACCACAGGGGGCTCGAAAAACTGTTTTTT. Translated, it gives CASSNHHRGLEKLFF.

The gene calls are TRBV2 and TRBJ1-2; a weak D match, TRBD1 (5 bases). Trimming took off 3 bases at V and 2 bases at J, with 7 bases between the two ends. Germline CDR1 reads SNHLY; CDR2 reads FYNNEI. The CDR3 totals 13 residues. In DNA form, the CDR3 reads TGTGCCAGCAGTGAGGGGCGGAACTATGGCTACACCTTC. Residues: CASSEGRNYGYTF.

This sequence joins TRBV7-2 and TRBJ2-7, with D unresolved. Trimming shortened V by 1 base and J by 3 bases, and 13 bases separated the two germline ends. Germline loops: CDR1 SGHTA, CDR2 FQGNSA. CDR3 size: 15 residues. This CDR3 is CASSLGGSYGYEQYF. The CDR3 DNA is TGTGCCAGCAGCTTAGGGGGTTCCTACGGCTACGAGCAGTACTTC.

This rearrangement joins TRBV7-2 to TRBJ1-3, with D uncertain. CDR1 SGHTA and CDR2 FQGNSA come from the germline V gene. The CDR3 extends over 17 amino acids. The V end lost 3 bases, the J end lost 0 bases, and 15 bases lay between the germline ends. Written as DNA, the CDR3 is TGTGCCAGCAGCTTCCACGAGAGGACCTTCTCTGGAAACACCATATATTTT. This translates into CASSFHERTFSGNTIYF. Drawing the rest from reference TRBV7-2 and TRBJ1-3, the complete variable domain is GAGVSQSPSNKVTEKGKDVELRCDPISGHTALYWYRQSLGQGLEFLIYFQGNSAPDKSGLPSDRFSAERTGGSVSTLTIQRTQQEDSAVYLCASSFHERTFSGNTIYFGEGSWLTVV.

This chain joins TRBV5-1 and TRBJ2-7; 9 bases are shared with TRBD2. The CDR3 totals 15 residues. CDR1 SGHRS and CDR2 YFSETQ come from the germline V gene. V lost 2 bases, J lost 6 bases, and 9 bases stayed unmatched. CDR3 sequence: CASSFGTSSLGEQYF. The CDR3 region has the DNA TGCGCCAGCAGCTTTGGGACTAGCAGCCTTGGCGAGCAGTACTTC.

The chain recombines TRBV15 with TRBJ2-1; TRBD2 matches 8 bases. J gave up 8 bases and V 2 bases, and 14 bases lay outside the gene matches. Germline assignment: CDR1 LNHNV and CDR2 YYDKDF (reference sequence). The CDR3 consists of 17 residues. The chain's CDR3 is CATSRNPAGEGSDEQFF. The CDR3 coding sequence is TGTGCCACCAGCAGAAACCCAGCGGGAGAGGGATCAGATGAGCAGTTCTTC. Complete variable domain (other parts from reference TRBV15 and TRBJ2-1): DAMVIQNPRYQVTQFGKPVTLSCSQTLNHNVMYWYQQKSSQAPKLLFHYYDKDFNNEADTPDNFQSRRPNTSFCFLDIRSPGLGDTAMYLCATSRNPAGEGSDEQFFGPGTRLTVL.

The chain links TRBV5-1 to TRBJ2-7; D might be TRBD1 or TRBD2, each matching 5 bases. The germline V gene encodes CDR1 SGHRS and CDR2 YFSETQ. The V end lost 3 bases, the J end lost 2 bases, and 21 bases lay between the germline ends. The CDR3 contains 17 residues. The CDR3 nucleotides are TGCGCCAGCAGCTCGGGACCCGGTGGACCTACTACCTACGAGCAGTACTTC. This gives the protein CASSSGPGGPTTYEQYF.

The CDR3 DNA reads TGTGCCAGCTCACCCTCCGGGACAGGGGCCACACCGCATTTT. Translating it yields CASSPSGTGATPHF. This sequence joins TRBV18 and TRBJ1-5; 10 nucleotides line up with TRBD1. The CDR3 runs to 14 residues. With 3 bases clipped from V and 15 bases from J, the junction kept 11 bases outside the gene matches. Germline lookup yields CDR1 KGHSH and CDR2 LQKENI. The full variable domain, rest sourced from reference TRBV18 and TRBJ1-5, is NAGVMQNPRHLVRRRGQEARLRCSPMKGHSHVYWYRQLPEEGLKFMVYLQKENIIDESGMPKERFSAEFPKEGPSILRIQQVVRGDSAAYFCASSPSGTGATPHFGDGTRLSIL.

The V call is TRBV2, the J call TRBJ1-1; the D gene is possibly TRBD1 (5 bases). The ends were cut back, 8 bases at V and 4 bases at J, with 14 bases in the middle. CDR1 SNHLY and CDR2 FYNNEI come from the germline V gene. The CDR3 runs 13 residues. The CDR3 nucleotides read TGTGCCAGCGGGCAGGGTATGGGCACTGAAGCTTTCTTT. This sequence encodes CASGQGMGTEAFF.

The DNA of the CDR3 is TGTGCCAGCAGGTTGGTGGCGATGAGGTCAGATACGCAGTATTTT. Its translation is CASRLVAMRSDTQYF. The J gene is TRBJ2-3, the V gene TRBV11-2; D remains ambiguous. The CDR3 consists of 15 residues. V gave up 6 bases and J gave up 4 bases, with 17 bases separating them. Germline V gene lookup returns CDR1 SGHAT and CDR2 FQNNGV.

This sequence joins TRBV28 and TRBJ1-1, with D unresolved. Trimming cost V 1 base and J 1 base, with 7 bases left between them. This CDR3 contains 14 residues. CDR1 is MDHEN and CDR2 is SYDVKM in the germline V gene. For the CDR3, the DNA is TGTGCCAGCAGTTTATCCCAGAAGAACACTGAAGCTTTCTTT. It translates to CASSLSQKNTEAFF.

This chain uses TRBV11-1 with TRBJ2-7; D is perhaps TRBD1 (6 bases). Trimming took 4 bases from V and 1 from J, leaving 8 bases between them. CDR3 length equals 13 residues. Germline CDR1 and CDR2: SGHAT and FQDESV (reference sequence). CDR3 sequence (DNA): TGTGCCAGCAGCTCCGGACAGTCCTACGAGCAGTACTTC. Translation gives CASSSGQSYEQYF.

This rearrangement joins TRBV13 to TRBJ2-7; the match to TRBD1 covers 9 bases. After removal of 8 bases from V and 0 bases from J, the junction contained 8 bases not matched to a gene. The length of the CDR3 is 15 residues. In germline, CDR1 is PRHDT, CDR2 FYEKMQ (reference sequence). CDR3 sequence: CASGDRGKSSYEQYF. CDR3 coding DNA: TGTGCCAGCGGAGACAGGGGGAAGAGCTCCTACGAGCAGTACTTC.

This clone was seen once. The V and J genes are TRBV28 and TRBJ2-7; tentatively, D is TRBD2 (6 bases). The CDR3 totals 14 residues. V lost 5 bases to trimming and J lost 5 bases, with 16 bases between them. Germline V gene lookup returns CDR1 MDHEN and CDR2 SYDVKM. The CDR3 region is CASSRRGRHHEQYF. CDR3 DNA sequence: TGTGCCAGCAGTAGGAGGGGACGGCACCACGAGCAGTACTTC.

In its sample, this clone was seen once. V is TRBV28 and J is TRBJ1-2; TRBD1 aligns across 8 bases. The CDR3 totals 14 residues. Germline-derived CDR1 and CDR2 are MDHEN and SYDVKM. V gave up 7 bases and J gave up 4 bases; unmatched junction bases: 8. The CDR3 DNA reads TGTGCCAGCACCCTGCCGGGACAGGTCTATGGCTACACCTTC. As protein: CASTLPGQVYGYTF.